This T cell receptor beta chain stems from a study of blood T cells in healthy people across ages (dated by TCRdb to the mid-2010s). A note on the overall study: In model experiments, template switching captured about one uniquely barcoded TCR beta cDNA molecule for every two T cells. Using deep sequencing normalized with unique cDNA molecular identifiers, the study measured how TCR beta repertoire diversity changes with age. Using the same blood draw, the study looked at two additional independent replicas of 1 million unique cDNA reads for two donors, one aged 18 to 30 and the other aged 80 or older. The donors were split into four age groups: young (average 16 years), middle-aged (nearly 40), aged (roughly 65) and long-lived (approximately 89). To avoid experimental bias, donors of different ages were spread randomly across the sequencing lanes.

Receptors were amplified or captured by 5' RACE. Sequencing was carried out with an Illumina HiSeq 2500. A second PCR of roughly 7 to 11 cycles was performed with a sample-barcoded 5' primer and a J-beta primer mix. A unique molecular identifier was introduced onto each TCR beta cDNA molecule by a template-switch 5' adaptor carrying 12 random nucleotides. Each sample yielded at least 2.5 million CDR3-containing paired-end reads. First-strand cDNA was synthesized from all RNA with the Mint cDNA synthesis kit, primed by a TRBC-specific oligonucleotide. All cDNA was treated with uracil-DNA glycosylase and then went through a first 18-cycle PCR with the universal primers M1SS and BC2_uni_R. The study's processing was this. For normalization, 1 million high-quality reads were randomly selected from each sample, with every read carrying a distinct molecular identifier. Reads with shared molecular identifiers were discarded instead of being binned into consensus sequences. MiTCR, with a Q25 quality threshold and the strictest error-elimination algorithm, was used for CDR3 identification, clonotype clustering and error correction. A nonparametric unseen species model with Euler transformation was used to estimate lower-bound total TCR beta diversity. TCRdb reworked the public reads: Q25 trimming with fastp, MiXCR clone assembly, productive beta chains retained. Each entry merges the rows of one CDR3 protein and shows their most common DNA and genes. In this record, the V and J calls reflect TCRdb's handling and not the investigators' own analysis. The sample table holds 1.5 million or so distinct CDR3 sequences, of which approximately 43% were seen once. In total, the top ten clones hold approximately 4.1% of the sample.

The germline V gene supplies CDR1 SGHNT and CDR2 YENEEA. The CDR3 measures 14 amino acids from cysteine to phenylalanine. CDR3 DNA is the only sequence kept; it has 42 bases, read in frame from the first base. V sheds 1 base and J sheds 4 bases, leaving 7 bases between their ends. The approximately 39 donors, aged about 6 to 95 years, were systemically healthy Caucasian individuals from Russia. Roughly 9 milliliters of peripheral blood were drawn from each donor into EDTA-treated Vacutainer tubes. PBMCs were isolated by Ficoll-Paque density-gradient centrifugation, with at least 7 million obtained per sample. Total RNA, at least 6 micrograms per sample, was extracted from PBMCs with Trizol reagent. For every donor, an aliquot of PBMCs went through flow cytometry to measure the percentages of naive CD45RAhigh/CD27high T cells. What the study reported, not specific to this receptor: Estimates of total diversity based on one million sequenced T cells were regarded as lower bounds and as underestimates. The long-lived group showed more naive CD4+ T cells, fewer expanded clones and increased TCR diversity than the aged group, suggesting age selection. Donor CMV infection status was unknown, potentially confounding age-related changes in expanded clonotypes. There was a strong correlation between observed TCR beta diversity and the percentage of naive T cells measured by flow cytometry. Because profiling used bulk unsorted PBMCs, naive and antigen-experienced compartments could not be compared conclusively. As age increased, observed TCR beta diversity per million T cells dropped in a roughly linear way, and a significant reduction was already evident by age 40.

Points on this clonotype: The target of this receptor is not known. Base quality data are lacking; no much larger clone is found one base away.

The TCR comes from a woman aged 18-29 years in good health. Sequencing was performed on blood. Here the chain combines TRBV11-3 and TRBJ2-2; too little of a D gene remains to name it. The DNA reads as follows: TGTGCCAGCAGCTTAGCCTCCATCACCGGGGAGCTGTTTTTT. This gives the protein CASSLASITGELFF.